This entry is about one TCR beta chain. The record originates from a study of blood T cell repertoires in COVID-19. On the study more broadly: From T cells, B-cell-depleted T cells, or PBMCs came the material, which was cDNA or gDNA.

Trimming pared 1 base from V and 0 bases from J, leaving 7 bases between. This CDR3 has 15 amino acids. CDR1 is SGHNT, CDR2 YYREEE, per germline (reference sequence). The authors' processing: Scientists estimated how many nucleated cells there were by amplifying reference gene primers. TCRdb's table, derived via immunoSEQ multiplex PCR, lists solely in-frame clones and lacks some. From that table come the V and J calls and clone size; the DNA was used to work out D and trimming. The sample comprises about 250,000 clones, about 84% of which are singletons, and approximately 8% rests with the top ten. The sequencing input was peripheral blood. The V and J genes are TRBV5-4 and TRBJ2-2; D is unclear. The receptor was derived from a woman of 80 years or more with acute or convalescent COVID-19. CDR3 residues: CASSLQVANTGELFF. The CDR3 DNA is TGTGCCAGCAGCTTGCAGGTAGCGAACACCGGGGAGCTGTTTTTT.